This T cell receptor (beta chain) emerged from a study of OX40 agonist ivuxolimab in advanced cancers. Sequencing used immunoSEQ multiplex PCR; TCRdb keeps in-frame clones, though not all of them. The profile shows 13,000 to 15,000 clones, 70% to 80% of them singletons. The CDR3 has 16 residues. Germline assignment: CDR1 LNHDA and CDR2 SQIVND (reference sequence). With 6 bases removed from V and 0 bases from J, the gap between germline ends came to 17 bases. The chain couples TRBV19 to TRBJ1-1; the D gene is possibly TRBD1 (5 bases). This TCR came from an adult with an advanced solid tumor such as melanoma, head and neck, liver or kidney cancer. The specimen was CD4+ or CD8+ T cells sorted from blood, collected in a trial of the OX40 agonist ivuxolimab. The CDR3 region is CASRIQGYIVNTEAFF. Here the CDR3 DNA reads TGTGCCAGTAGGATCCAGGGATACATAGTGAACACTGAAGCTTTCTTT.